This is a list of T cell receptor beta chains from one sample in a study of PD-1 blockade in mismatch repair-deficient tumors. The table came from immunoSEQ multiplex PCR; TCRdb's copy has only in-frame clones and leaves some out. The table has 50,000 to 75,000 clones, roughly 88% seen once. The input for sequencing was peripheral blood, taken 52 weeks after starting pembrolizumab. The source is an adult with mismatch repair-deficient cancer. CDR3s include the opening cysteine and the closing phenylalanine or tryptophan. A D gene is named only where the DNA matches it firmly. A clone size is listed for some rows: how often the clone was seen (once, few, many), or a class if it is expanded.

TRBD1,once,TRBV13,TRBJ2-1,TGTGCCAGCAGCGGGGACAGGGAAGAGTACAATGAGCAGTTCTTC,CASSGDREEYNEQFF
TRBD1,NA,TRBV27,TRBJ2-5,TGTGCCAGCAGTCCACAGGGGGGAATGGGAGAGACCCAGTACTTC,CASSPQGGMGETQYF
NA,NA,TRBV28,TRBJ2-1,TGTGCCAGCAGTACGTACAGGGTAGAGCAGTTCTTC,CASSTYRVEQFF
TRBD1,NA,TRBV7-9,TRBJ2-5,TGTGCCAGCAGCCCGACAGGGCTCCAAGAGACCCAGTACTTC,CASSPTGLQETQYF
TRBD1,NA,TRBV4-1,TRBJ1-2,TGCGCCAGCAGCCAAACCGACCCGGAACAGGGGAGAGGCTACACCTTC,CASSQTDPEQGRGYTF
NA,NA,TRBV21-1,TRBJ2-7,TGTGCCAGCAGCACGAAAGAGGAGGGCCCGGGGGAGCAGTACTTC,CASSTKEEGPGEQYF
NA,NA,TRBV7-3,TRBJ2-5,TGTGCCAGCAGCTTAGGACAGAACCCATATGAGGAGACCCAGTACTTC,CASSLGQNPYEETQYF
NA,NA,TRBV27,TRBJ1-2,TGTGCCAGCAGCCTCGGTGTGGGGGATGGCTACACCTTC,CASSLGVGDGYTF
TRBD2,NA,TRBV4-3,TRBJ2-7,TGCGCCAGCAGCCAAGATCTGGGACGGTGGACTAGCGGGAGCTCCTACGAGCAGTACTTC,CASSQDLGRWTSGSSYEQYF
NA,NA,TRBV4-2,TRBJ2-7,TGTGCCAGCAGCCATTTCTTCGGGACGCTTTACGAGCAGTACTTC,CASSHFFGTLYEQYF
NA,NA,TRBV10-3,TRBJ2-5,TGTGCCATCAGTGAGTCTGAGCGGCGACAAGAGACCCAGTACTTC,CAISESERRQETQYF
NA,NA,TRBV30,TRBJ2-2,TGTGCCTGGAGTGTACGGGGGGCTTCTGGTATGAACACCGGGGAGCTGTTTTTT,CAWSVRGASGMNTGELFF
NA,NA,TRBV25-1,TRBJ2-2,TGTGCCAGCAGTGGGCTAGCTGGAAACACCGGGGAGCTGTTTTTT,CASSGLAGNTGELFF
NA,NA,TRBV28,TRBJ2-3,TGTGCCAGCAGTGCCCCCCGCAGGGAAGTGCGGAGACTGGTAGATACGCAGTATTTT,CASSAPRREVRRLVDTQYF
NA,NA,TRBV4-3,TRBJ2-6,TGCGCCAGCAGCCACCCCGACACCTCTGGGGCCAACGTCCTGACTTTC,CASSHPDTSGANVLTF
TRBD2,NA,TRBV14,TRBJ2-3,TGTGCCAGCAGCCAAGGGGGGACTAGCGGCACGTTCGCCCGCACAGATACGCAGTATTTT,CASSQGGTSGTFARTDTQYF
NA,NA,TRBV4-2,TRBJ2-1,TGTGCCAGCAGCCAAGTGGGTCGCGGCCATGAGCAGTTCTTC,CASSQVGRGHEQFF
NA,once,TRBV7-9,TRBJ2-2,TGTGCCAGCAGCTTAGCGTGGGTCGGGGAGCTGTTTTTT,CASSLAWVGELFF
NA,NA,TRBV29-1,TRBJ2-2,TGCAGCGCCACGAGACCGACCGGGGAGCTGTTTTTT,CSATRPTGELFF
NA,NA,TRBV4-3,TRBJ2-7,TGCGCCAGCAGCCCGGGACCCTACTACGAGCAGTACTTC,CASSPGPYYEQYF
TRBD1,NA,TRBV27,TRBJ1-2,TGTGCCAGCAGTTTATCGACAGGGTTTCCCTATGGCTACACCTTC,CASSLSTGFPYGYTF
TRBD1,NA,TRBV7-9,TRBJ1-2,TGTGCCAGCAGCTTCGCAGGGGGCTATGGCTACACCTTC,CASSFAGGYGYTF
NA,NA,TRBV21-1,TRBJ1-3,TGTGCCAGCAGCACTTTGGACCCGGACGAGGCTCTTGGAAACACCATATATTTT,CASSTLDPDEALGNTIYF
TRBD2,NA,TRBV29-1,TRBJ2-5,TGCAGCCTCCGGGGGGGGCTGAGCGAGACCCAGTACTTC,CSLRGGLSETQYF
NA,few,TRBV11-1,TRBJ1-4,TGTGCCAGCAGCTTACGGGTGGATGAAAAACTGTTTTTT,CASSLRVDEKLFF
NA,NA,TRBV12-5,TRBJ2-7,TGTGCTAGTGGGCCCCGGGACGGGATCTACGAGCAGTACTTC,CASGPRDGIYEQYF
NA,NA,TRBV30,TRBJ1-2,TGTGCCTGGAGTGTACCTCGGATGCTGGGAGGCTACACCTTC,CAWSVPRMLGGYTF
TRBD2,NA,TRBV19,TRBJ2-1,TGTGCCAGTAGTATTATCGCTAGCGGGATAAGTCCCGGCAATGAGCAGTTCTTC,CASSIIASGISPGNEQFF
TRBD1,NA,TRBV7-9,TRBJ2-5,TGTGCCAGCAGCCCGGACAGGGGGCGGAAGACCCAGTACTTC,CASSPDRGRKTQYF
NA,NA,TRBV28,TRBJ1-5,TGTGCCAGCAGTTTCGGAGGGGTCCAGCCCCAGCATTTT,CASSFGGVQPQHF
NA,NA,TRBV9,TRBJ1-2,TGTGCCAGCAGCGACAGGGAGGGGGTTCGGGACTATGGCTACACCTTC,CASSDREGVRDYGYTF
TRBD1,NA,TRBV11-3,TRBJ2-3,TGTGCCAGCAGCCCCCGTCGGGGACAGTCCCCCACAGATACGCAGTATTTT,CASSPRRGQSPTDTQYF
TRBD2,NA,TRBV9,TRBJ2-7,TGTGCCAGCAGCGTAGGCCTAGGACTAGCGGCCTACGAGCAGTACTTC,CASSVGLGLAAYEQYF
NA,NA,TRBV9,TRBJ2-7,TGTGCCAGCAGCGTAGCTTGGGGAGGTGCGTACGAGCAGTACTTC,CASSVAWGGAYEQYF
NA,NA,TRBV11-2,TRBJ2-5,TGTGCCAGCAGCTTAGCGGCAGTGGGGGAGACCCAGTACTTC,CASSLAAVGETQYF
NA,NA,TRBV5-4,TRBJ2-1,TGTGCCAGCAGCTTTGGAGGGGTCAGTGAGCAGTTCTTC,CASSFGGVSEQFF
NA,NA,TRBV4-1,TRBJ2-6,TGCGCCAGCAGCTTAAGCTCTGGGGCCAACGTCCTGACTTTC,CASSLSSGANVLTF
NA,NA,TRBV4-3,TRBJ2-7,TGCGCCAGCAGCCAAGATACGGTTTTCTACGAGCAGTACTTC,CASSQDTVFYEQYF
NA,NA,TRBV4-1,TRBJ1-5,TGCGCCAGCAGCCAAGACCGAGTACAGCCCCAGCATTTT,CASSQDRVQPQHF
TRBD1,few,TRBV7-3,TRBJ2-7,TGTGCCAGCAGCTTAGGGACAGGGCTTTCCTACGAGCAGTACTTC,CASSLGTGLSYEQYF
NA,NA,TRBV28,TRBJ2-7,TGTGCCGCGGGGAGAGGATCCTACGAGCAGTACTTC,CAAGRGSYEQYF
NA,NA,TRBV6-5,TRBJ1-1,TGTGCCAGCGGACTCCCTGAAGCTTTCTTT,CASGLPEAFF